This entry lists 2 T cell receptor beta chains sequenced from one sample in a study of blood T cells in healthy people across ages. Sample-barcoded 5' priming and a J-beta primer mix drove a second PCR of roughly 6 to 12 cycles. TCRdb ran MiXCR on the 5' RACE reads and lists one entry per CDR3 protein. The table records more than 800,000 distinct CDR3 sequences, roughly 45% of them present only once. Sample: blood. The receptor source for this set is a woman aged 55-70 years in good health.

The chain uses TRBV9 and TRBJ2-4; TRBD2 aligns across 15 bases. The CDR3 length is 15 residues. V shed 0 bases, J shed 13 bases, and the junction held 5 bases outside the gene matches. The germline V gene has CDR1 SGDLS and CDR2 YYNGEE. CDR3 coding DNA: TGTGCCAGCAGCGTAGGTGGACTAGCGGGAGGGGAGCAGTACTTC. This encodes CASSVGGLAGGEQYF.

For the CDR3, the DNA is TGTGCCAGCAGCCTGGGACTCCTCATCAATGAGCAGTTCTTC. It yields the protein CASSLGLLINEQFF. The gene calls are TRBV11-2 and TRBJ2-1; D perhaps matches TRBD2 (6 bases). The ends were cut back, 5 bases at V and 6 bases at J, with 14 bases in the middle. Germline CDR1 is SGHAT and CDR2 is FQNNGV. This CDR3 has 14 residues.